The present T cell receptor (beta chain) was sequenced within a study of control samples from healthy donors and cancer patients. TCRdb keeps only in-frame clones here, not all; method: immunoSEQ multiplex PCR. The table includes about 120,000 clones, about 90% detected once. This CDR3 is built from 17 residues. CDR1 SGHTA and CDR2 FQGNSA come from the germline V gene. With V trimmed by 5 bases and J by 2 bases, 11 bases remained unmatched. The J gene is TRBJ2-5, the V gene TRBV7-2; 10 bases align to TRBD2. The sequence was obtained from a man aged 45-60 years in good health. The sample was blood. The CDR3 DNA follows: TGTGCCAGCAGCCCTGGAGTACTAGCGGGGCTTCAAGAGACCCAGTACTTC. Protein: CASSPGVLAGLQETQYF.